The T cell receptor (beta chain) under discussion was sequenced for a study of beta chain features in type 1 diabetes. Sequenced material consisted of expressed TCRB transcripts (all of the isolated RNA was reverse transcribed). The protocol was immunoSEQ multiplex PCR, while the TCRdb copy is restricted to in-frame clones and leaves out a portion. The sample holds 250,000 to 300,000 clones, approximately 25% seen once. This clone was counted only a few times. Its antigen is currently unknown. Overall study findings and caveats: Sampled from patients, naive, central memory and Treg TCRB repertoires appeared more similar than those sampled from healthy donors. Patients with Type 1 diabetes showed moderately but significantly shorter TCRB CDR3s in all four CD4+ subsets.

Germline V gives CDR1 KGHSH, CDR2 LQKENI. Trimming pared 5 bases from V and 10 bases from J, leaving 12 bases between. The CDR3 extends over 12 amino acids. Sequencing was carried out using naive CD4+ T cells from blood. This sequence originates from a woman in her twenties or thirties with type 1 diabetes. This chain connects TRBV18 to TRBJ2-1; the D gene is possibly TRBD2 (5 bases). In DNA form, the CDR3 reads TGTGCCAGCTCATCATCTCGGGAAGAGCAGTTCTTC. Protein product: CASSSSREEQFF.